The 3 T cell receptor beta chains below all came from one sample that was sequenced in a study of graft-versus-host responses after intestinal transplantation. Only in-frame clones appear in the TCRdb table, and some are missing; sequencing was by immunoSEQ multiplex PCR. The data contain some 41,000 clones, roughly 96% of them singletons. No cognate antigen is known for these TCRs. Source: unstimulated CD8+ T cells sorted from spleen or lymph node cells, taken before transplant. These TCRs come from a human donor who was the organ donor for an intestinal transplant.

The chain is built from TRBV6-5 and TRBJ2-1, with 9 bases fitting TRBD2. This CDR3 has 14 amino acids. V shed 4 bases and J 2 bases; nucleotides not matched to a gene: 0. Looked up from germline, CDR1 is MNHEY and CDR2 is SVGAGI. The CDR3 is CASSSSGAYNEQFF. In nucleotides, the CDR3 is TGTGCCAGCAGTTCTAGCGGGGCCTACAATGAGCAGTTCTTC.

The CDR3 sequence: CSVFGGRDEGYEQYF. DNA for the CDR3: TGCAGCGTTTTTGGCGGCAGGGATGAAGGTTACGAGCAGTACTTC. The chain is built from TRBV29-1 and TRBJ2-7; D is possibly TRBD1 (5 bases). Germline-derived CDR1 and CDR2 are SQVTM and ANQGSEA. The germline V and J ends were trimmed by 5 bases and 4 bases, with 21 bases remaining between them. The CDR3 consists of 15 residues.

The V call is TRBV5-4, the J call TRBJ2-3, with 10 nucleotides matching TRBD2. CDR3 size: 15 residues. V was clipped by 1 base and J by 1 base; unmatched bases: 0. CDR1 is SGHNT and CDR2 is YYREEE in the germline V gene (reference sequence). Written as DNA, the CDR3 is TGTGCCAGCAGCTTGACTAGCGGGGGCACAGATACGCAGTATTTT. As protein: CASSLTSGGTDTQYF.